A single sample gave rise to the 20 T cell receptor beta chains below, sequenced in a study of OX40 agonist ivuxolimab in advanced cancers. Generated by immunoSEQ multiplex PCR, the TCRdb table keeps only in-frame clones and is missing some. The data contain tens of thousands of clones, approximately 83% of them singletons. Material: CD4+ or CD8+ T cells sorted from blood, obtained in a trial of the OX40 agonist ivuxolimab. Every receptor here comes from an adult with an advanced solid tumor such as melanoma, head and neck, liver or kidney cancer.

The V and J genes are TRBV19 and TRBJ1-6; D unresolved. The V end lost 4 bases, the J end lost 9 bases, and 19 bases lay between the germline ends. The length of the CDR3 is 16 residues. CDR1 is LNHDA, CDR2 SQIVND, per germline (reference sequence). CDR3 bases: TGTGCCAGTAGTACACTACCCCGGGAGGTCGGTTCACCCCTCCACTTT. Its protein is CASSTLPREVGSPLHF.

This clone was seen a few times. V is TRBV11-2 and J is TRBJ1-1; maybe TRBD1 (5 bases). From germline, CDR1 is SGHAT and CDR2 FQNNGV. V lost 5 bases to trimming and J lost 4 bases, with 14 bases between them. The CDR3 has 14 residues. The CDR3 protein is CASSTGPGGTEAFF. CDR3 bases: TGTGCCAGCAGCACAGGTCCCGGGGGCACTGAAGCTTTCTTT.

J is TRBJ2-5 and V is TRBV5-6; D tentatively fits TRBD1 or TRBD2 (5 bases each). V lost 5 bases, J lost 1 base, and 12 bases lay in between. Germline lookup yields CDR1 SGHDT and CDR2 YYEEEE. The CDR3 covers 14 residues. The DNA for the CDR3 is TGTGCCAGCAGACCGGTGGGGGTCCAAGAGACCCAGTACTTC. It specifies CASRPVGVQETQYF.

The V and J genes are TRBV19 and TRBJ2-1; TRBD2 agrees at 10 bases. This CDR3 region has 16 residues. Germline assignment: CDR1 LNHDA and CDR2 SQIVND (reference sequence). V lost 2 bases and J lost 5; bases outside the gene matches: 6. CDR3 protein: CASSIIAGGLNNEQFF. CDR3 DNA sequence: TGTGCCAGTAGTATAATAGCGGGGGGACTCAACAATGAGCAGTTCTTC.

This chain connects TRBV29-1 to TRBJ2-1; D gene unclear. The V gene lost 8 bases and the J gene lost 0 bases, with 8 bases spanning the gap. CDR3 length equals 12 residues. In germline, CDR1 is SQVTM, CDR2 ANQGSEA. The CDR3 reads CSPRYSYNEQFF. Written as DNA, the CDR3 is TGCAGCCCCCGTTACTCCTACAATGAGCAGTTCTTC.

J is TRBJ2-2 and V is TRBV5-4, with TRBD1 identical over 8 bases. This CDR3 is built from 17 residues. Trimming at V came to 3 bases and at J to 0 bases, leaving 7 bases not matched to a gene. CDR1 and CDR2 from the germline V gene are SGHNT and YYREEE (reference sequence). CDR3 region: CASSSHQQGANTGELFF. The CDR3 region has the DNA TGTGCCAGCAGCTCCCATCAACAGGGGGCGAACACCGGGGAGCTGTTTTTT.

The chain couples TRBV4-2 to TRBJ2-7; D unresolved. The CDR3 spans 13 residues. V was pared by 3 bases and J by 4 bases, with 10 bases between. Looked up from germline, CDR1 is LGHNA and CDR2 is YNFKEQ. This CDR3 reads CASSQKDLYEQYF. In nucleotides, the CDR3 is TGTGCCAGCAGCCAGAAGGACCTTTACGAGCAGTACTTC.

The rearrangement links TRBV19 to TRBJ1-1; 8 bases fit TRBD1. The CDR3 covers 13 residues. The V segment lost 6 bases and the J segment 5 bases; nucleotides outside the gene matches: 5. Per the germline V gene, CDR1 is LNHDA and CDR2 is SQIVND (reference sequence). CDR3 in DNA: TGTGCCAGTAGGGACAGGGCTTCGACTGAAGCTTTCTTT. Amino acids: CASRDRASTEAFF.

Worth noting for this clone: This sample also contains other DNA sequences that code for the same CDR3. CDR3: CATSRDLPYEQYF. DNA of the CDR3: TGTGCCACCAGCAGAGATCTACCGTACGAGCAGTACTTC. The J gene is TRBJ2-7, the V gene TRBV15; unclear D gene. The germline V gene encodes CDR1 LNHNV and CDR2 YYDKDF (reference sequence). The CDR3 has 13 residues. V was pared by 0 bases and J by 4 bases, with 7 bases between.

V gene TRBV7-6 combines with J gene TRBJ2-7; 8 bases match TRBD1. CDR1 and CDR2 (germline): SGHVS, FNYEAQ. The J segment lost 3 bases and the V segment lost 4 bases, leaving 11 bases of the junction unmatched. The CDR3 consists of 16 residues. CDR3 DNA: TGTGCCAGCAGCTACCGGACAGGGACCGGGCTCTACGAGCAGTACTTC. Protein product: CASSYRTGTGLYEQYF. The whole variable domain, remainder taken from reference TRBV7-6 and TRBJ2-7, is GAGVSQSPRYKVTKRGQDVALRCDPISGHVSLYWYRQALGQGPEFLTYFNYEAQQDKSGLPNDRFSAERPEGSISTLTIQRTEQRDSAMYRCASSYRTGTGLYEQYFGPGTRLTVT.

The chain uses TRBV6-4 and TRBJ1-2; D unclear. V was pared by 1 base and J by 7 bases, with 10 bases between. Germline V lookup: CDR1 MRHNA, CDR2 SNTAGT. There are 13 residues in the CDR3. Here the CDR3 DNA reads TGTGCCAGCAGTGACTTTACCGGTGGTGGCTACACCTTC. This gives the protein CASSDFTGGGYTF.

The V and J genes are TRBV21-1 and TRBJ1-6. TRBV21-1 is a listed pseudogene. The CDR3 contains 15 residues. In nucleotides, the CDR3 is TGTGCCAGCAGCAAAGATGCCAACGAGGGCTCACCCCTCCACTTT. Its translation: CASSKDANEGSPLHF.

The chain joins TRBV19 to TRBJ2-5; the D gene is possibly TRBD2 (7 bases). The germline V gene has CDR1 LNHDA and CDR2 SQIVND (reference sequence). The CDR3 consists of 17 residues. Trimming stripped 3 bases from V and 5 bases from J, with 22 bases between. CDR3 coding DNA: TGTGCCAGTAGTATTGGAGGGGGGGCCCTAGATGGGGAGACCCAGTACTTC. This encodes CASSIGGGALDGETQYF.

This clone was found once. The gene calls are TRBV11-2 and TRBJ1-2; 8 bases agree with TRBD1. Germline CDR1 is SGHAT and CDR2 is FQNNGV. The CDR3 spans 13 residues. V lost 1 base and J lost 5; bases outside the gene matches: 0. The CDR3 region has the DNA TGTGCCAGCAGCTTAGGGACAGGGTATGGCTACACCTTC. This translates into CASSLGTGYGYTF. Full variable domain (missing parts from reference TRBV11-2 and TRBJ1-2): EAGVAQSPRYKIIEKRQSVAFWCNPISGHATLYWYQQILGQGPKLLIQFQNNGVVDDSQLPKDRFSAERLKGVDSTLKIQPAKLEDSAVYLCASSLGTGYGYTFGSGTRLTVV.

This clone was detected a few times. This chain connects TRBV18 to TRBJ2-3; 7 nucleotides line up with TRBD2. V trimming: 4 bases; J trimming: 10 bases; junction bases outside the gene matches: 8. The CDR3 contains 13 residues. Germline CDR1 is KGHSH and CDR2 is LQKENI. The CDR3: CASSLGLVLAQYF. CDR3 DNA sequence: TGTGCCAGCTCACTTGGACTAGTTTTGGCGCAGTATTTT. Complete variable domain (other parts from reference TRBV18 and TRBJ2-3): NAGVMQNPRHLVRRRGQEARLRCSPMKGHSHVYWYRQLPEEGLKFMVYLQKENIIDESGMPKERFSAEFPKEGPSILRIQQVVRGDSAAYFCASSLGLVLAQYFGPGTRLTVL.

The V and J genes are TRBV7-2 and TRBJ1-2; TRBD1 matches 11 bases. The CDR3 is 16 amino acids. Losses at the gene ends were 5 bases for V and 4 bases for J; bases not matched to a gene: 9. Germline V gene sequence: CDR1 SGHTA, CDR2 FQGNSA. CDR3 loop: CASSADRGRLSYGYTF. The CDR3 DNA is TGTGCCAGCAGCGCGGACAGGGGGCGTCTATCCTATGGCTACACCTTC.

The rearrangement links TRBV10-3 to TRBJ1-6; possible D gene TRBD1, 6 bases. The CDR3 is made up of 14 amino acids. The germline CDR1 and CDR2 sequences are ENHRY and SYGVKD. V gave up 8 bases and J gave up 8 bases, with 16 bases separating them. In DNA form, the CDR3 reads TGTGCCATCGGCTTGCAGGGGAGGGATTCACCCCTCCACTTT. It encodes CAIGLQGRDSPLHF.

The chain joins TRBV7-2 to TRBJ1-6; D is uncertain. The CDR3 is 12 amino acids. Trimming shortened V by 8 bases and J by 10 bases, and 12 bases separated the two germline ends. Germline CDR1 is SGHTA and CDR2 is FQGNSA. The CDR3 sequence: CASGEMGSPLHF. DNA for the CDR3: TGTGCCAGCGGGGAAATGGGCTCACCCCTCCACTTT.

V usage is TRBV7-9 and J usage is TRBJ2-7; D might be TRBD1 or TRBD2, each matching 5 bases. The CDR3 sequence is 14 residues long. Per germline, CDR1 SEHNR and CDR2 FQNEAQ (reference sequence). The ends were cut back, 5 bases at V and 0 bases at J, with 11 bases in the middle. CDR3 loop: CASSPGTLSYEQYF. As DNA, the CDR3 is TGTGCCAGCAGCCCCGGGACCCTCTCCTACGAGCAGTACTTC.

This chain uses TRBV7-8 with TRBJ1-1; 7 positions agree with TRBD1. CDR3 size: 13 residues. CDR1 is SGHVS, CDR2 FQNEAQ, per germline. The trim removed 6 bases at V and 4 bases at J, leaving 5 bases unmatched. The CDR3 loop is CASRQGGGTEAFF. CDR3 nucleotide sequence: TGTGCCAGCAGGCAGGGGGGGGGCACTGAAGCTTTCTTT.